Below, 29 T cell receptor beta chains from the same sample are listed, as sequenced in a study of T cell clonality in common variable immunodeficiency. TCRdb's table, derived via immunoSEQ multiplex PCR, lists solely in-frame clones and lacks some. The sample shows over 30,000 clones, none of them appearing just once. The source material was peripheral blood mononuclear cells. These receptors were collected from a person between 18 and 69 years old in good health.

This clone has more than one count but fewer than ten. Sequencing ends 3 residues short of the CDR3 end; the germline J gene provides the rest. The chain carries TRBV5-1 and TRBJ2-1; D remains ambiguous. Germline CDR1 SGHRS, CDR2 YFSETQ. V was trimmed by 0 bases and J by 0 bases, leaving 7 bases between them. The CDR3 is 15 residues long. CDR3 DNA, as far as it was read: TGCGCCAGCAGCTTGGAACAGTACTCCTACAATGAG. The encoded protein is CASSLEQYSYNE. The entire CDR3 is CASSLEQYSYNEQFF.

This clone was detected only a few times. The read terminates 3 residues ahead of where the CDR3 ends, so the germline J gene completes it. The J gene is TRBJ2-3, the V gene TRBV7-8; 14 bases map to TRBD2. V shed 4 bases, J shed 4 bases, and the junction held 4 bases outside the gene matches. CDR3 length: 16 residues. Per the germline V gene, CDR1 is SGHVS and CDR2 is FQNEAQ. CDR3: CASSSETSGRADTQYF. The CDR3 bases that were read are TGTGCCAGCAGCTCAGAGACTAGCGGGAGGGCAGATACG.

With respect to this clone: The sequenced fragment ends 3 residues before the CDR3 boundary, so the rest is inferred from the germline J gene. The chain has TRBV7-6 and TRBJ2-2, with 7 bases fitting TRBD1. Germline V gives CDR1 SGHVS, CDR2 FNYEAQ. CDR3 size: 15 residues. CDR3 in amino acids: CASSLVGQINEKLFF. The CDR3 bases that were read are TGTGCCAGCAGCTTAGTGGGACAGATTAATGAAAAG. Looking up the rest from reference TRBV7-6 and TRBJ2-2 gives the full variable domain: GAGVSQSPRYKVTKRGQDVALRCDPISGHVSLYWYRQALGQGPEFLTYFNYEAQQDKSGLPNDRFSAERPEGSISTLTIQRTEQRDSAMYRCASSLVGQINEKLFFGEGSRLTVL.

This clone was picked up many times. The CDR3 end falls 3 residues outside the read, so it is completed with the germline J gene. V and J are TRBV18 and TRBJ2-4, with TRBD1 matching 7 bases. In germline, CDR1 is KGHSH, CDR2 LQKENI. The CDR3 covers 15 residues. Trimming at V came to 2 bases and at J to 4 bases, leaving 5 bases not matched to a gene. The DNA read from the CDR3 is TGTGCCAGCTCACCAGTCGCACAGGGGAAAAACATT. It codes for CASSPVAQGKNI. The full CDR3 protein reads CASSPVAQGKNIQYF.

This clone has ten or more counts. The sequence runs out 3 residues before the end of the CDR3; the remainder is reconstructed from the germline J gene. V is TRBV6-1 and J is TRBJ1-4; D gene ambiguous. The V end lost 2 bases, the J end lost 5 bases, and 9 bases lay between the germline ends. CDR3 size: 14 residues. The germline CDR1 and CDR2 sequences are MNHNS and SASEGT. The CDR3 spells CASSEWSANEKLFF. The part of the CDR3 DNA that was read is TGTGCCAGCAGTGAATGGAGCGCAAATGAAAAA.

This clone was detected many times. CDR3 bases read: TGCAGTACCAAACCGGGACAGTATCAGGGTATCTATAATTCACCC. Translating gives CSTKPGQYQGIYNSP. The CDR3 in full is CSTKPGQYQGIYNSPLHF. This sequence joins TRBV20-1 and TRBJ1-6; 7 bases align to TRBD1. The read falls 3 residues short of the CDR3 end, and the missing part is taken from the germline J gene. The ends lost 8 bases at V and 3 bases at J; junction bases unmatched: 19. This CDR3 is built from 18 residues. CDR1 and CDR2 (germline): DFQATT, SNEGSKA (reference sequence).

This clone was detected ten times or more. The read halts 3 residues ahead of the CDR3 end, with the missing end drawn from the germline J gene. This rearrangement joins TRBV5-1 to TRBJ2-2; 7 bases are shared with TRBD1. Germline CDR1 and CDR2: SGHRS and YFSETQ. V lost 4 bases to trimming and J lost 3 bases; unmatched junction nucleotides: 9. This CDR3 spans 16 amino acids. The part of the CDR3 DNA that was read is TGCGCCAGCAGCAAACTCGGGACAGAGGACACCGGGGAG. Its protein is CASSKLGTEDTGE. The entire CDR3 protein reads CASSKLGTEDTGELFF.

The table lists this clone with many counts. The sequenced part of the CDR3 DNA is TGTGCCAGCAGCCTAAAGGGGGCAACGGGTGGC. It yields the protein CASSLKGATGG. The whole CDR3 protein reads CASSLKGATGGYTF. The gene calls are TRBV7-9 and TRBJ1-2; 7 bases align to TRBD1. The read ends 3 residues before the CDR3 terminus; that terminus is restored from the germline J gene. The CDR3 has 14 residues. The germline V gene has CDR1 SEHNR and CDR2 FQNEAQ (reference sequence). The V segment lost 5 bases and the J segment 7 bases; nucleotides outside the gene matches: 10. The entire variable domain, with the rest obtained from reference TRBV7-9 and TRBJ1-2, is as follows: DTGVSQNPRHKITKRGQNVTFRCDPISEHNRLYWYRQTLGQGPEFLTYFQNEAQLEKSRLLSDRFSAERPKGSFSTLEIQRTEQGDSAMYLCASSLKGATGGYTFGSGTRLTVV.

A few counts support this clone. The CDR3 end is not reached by the read, which stops 3 residues before it; the germline J gene fills it in. The chain couples TRBV7-3 to TRBJ1-2, with 9 bases identical to TRBD1. The CDR3 loop spans 15 amino acids. CDR1 is SGHTA and CDR2 is FQGTGA in the germline V gene. Incomplete CDR3 DNA: TGTGCCAGCAGCTTAACCAGGGGACAGGGATTATAC. Translation: CASSLTRGQGLY. The whole CDR3 sequence reads CASSLTRGQGLYYTF.

Worth noting for this clone: Coverage ceases 3 residues before the CDR3 finishes, and the germline J gene fills in the end. The rearrangement links TRBV19 to TRBJ1-2, with D possibly being TRBD1 (5 bases). Trimming stripped 11 bases from V and 6 bases from J, with 19 bases between. Germline V gene lookup returns CDR1 LNHDA and CDR2 SQIVND (reference sequence). The CDR3 spans 13 residues. The part of the CDR3 DNA that was read is TGTGCCGCGCACCGCCCAGGGTATGATGGC. This codes for CAAHRPGYDG. The entire CDR3 protein is CAAHRPGYDGYTF.

The table lists this clone with many counts. The missing CDR3 end, 3 residues past where the read stops, is filled in from the germline J gene. This chain uses TRBV20-1 with TRBJ1-2; D ambiguous. The CDR3 extends over 13 amino acids. The germline CDR1 and CDR2 sequences are DFQATT and SNEGSKA (reference sequence). Trimming took 6 bases from V and 0 from J, leaving 11 bases between them. The CDR3 protein is CSAPTRANYGYTF. The sequenced part of the CDR3 DNA is TGCAGTGCCCCAACGCGGGCTAACTATGGC.

This clone came up many times. The read terminates 3 residues ahead of where the CDR3 ends, so the germline J gene completes it. The chain couples TRBV6-4 to TRBJ2-1, with 8 positions matching TRBD2. There are 15 residues in the CDR3. Germline trimming cut 4 bases from V and 6 bases from J; bases unmatched to any gene: 8. Germline-derived CDR1 and CDR2 are MRHNA and SNTAGT. The DNA read from the CDR3 is TGTGCCAGCAGTGCCCGGACTAGCCAGGGCAATGAG. It translates to CASSARTSQGNE. The entire CDR3 protein reads CASSARTSQGNEQFF.

This clone has at least ten counts. Read data end 3 residues before the CDR3 end; the end is taken from the germline J gene. The V and J genes are TRBV5-4 and TRBJ2-2; perhaps TRBD1 as D (6 bases). Trimming removed 3 bases from V and 4 bases from J, with 13 bases in between. The CDR3 totals 15 residues. In germline, CDR1 is SGHNT, CDR2 YYREEE (reference sequence). The sequenced part of the CDR3 DNA is TGTGCCAGCAGCTCCGCGACAGGTCCCACCGGGGAG. It encodes CASSSATGPTGE. The full CDR3 protein reads CASSSATGPTGELFF. Together with reference TRBV5-4 and TRBJ2-2, the CDR3 gives the full variable domain: ETGVTQSPTHLIKTRGQQVTLRCSSQSGHNTVSWYQQALGQGPQFIFQYYREEENGRGNFPPRFSGLQFPNYSSELNVNALELDDSALYLCASSSATGPTGELFFGEGSRLTVL.

On this clone: From the germline J gene comes the end of the CDR3, since the read stops 3 residues before it. J is TRBJ2-4 and V is TRBV7-9; 8 nucleotides align to TRBD2. This CDR3 spans 15 amino acids. Germline values: CDR1 SEHNR, CDR2 FQNEAQ (reference sequence). CDR3 DNA (partial): TGTGCCAGCAGCTCCTCGGGGGGGGATATCTATGGT. Its translation: CASSSSGGDIYG. The entire CDR3 protein reads CASSSSGGDIYGQYF.

This clone was found many times. The read is 3 residues too short to cover the CDR3 end, so that end is filled in from the germline J gene. This sequence joins TRBV5-5 and TRBJ2-2; D is perhaps TRBD1 (6 bases). The germline V and J ends were trimmed by 4 bases and 7 bases, with 14 bases remaining between them. Germline CDR1 SGHKS, CDR2 YYEKEE (reference sequence). This CDR3 region has 14 residues. This CDR3 reads CASSLRGLGGELFF. CDR3 DNA, as far as it was read: TGTGCCAGCAGCCTCAGGGGATTAGGCGGGGAG.

Note on this clone: Read data end 3 residues before the CDR3 end; the end is taken from the germline J gene. This sequence joins TRBV5-6 and TRBJ1-3; D gene uncertain. CDR1 and CDR2 (germline): SGHDT, YYEEEE. V was cut by 4 bases and J by 3 bases, with 5 bases left in between. The length of the CDR3 is 12 residues. The sequenced CDR3 bases are TGTGCCAGCAGCAAGCGTGGAAACACC. Translating it yields CASSKRGNT. The full CDR3 sequence reads CASSKRGNTIYF.

For this clone: The CDR3 end falls 3 residues outside the read, so it is completed with the germline J gene. The chain has TRBV6-1 and TRBJ2-3; no firm D call. The CDR3 extends over 14 amino acids. Germline lookup yields CDR1 MNHNS and CDR2 SASEGT. With 4 bases removed from V and 0 bases from J, the gap between germline ends came to 8 bases. The CDR3 DNA, read in part, is TGTGCCAGCAGTGTCGGTCTTAGCACAGATACG. Protein: CASSVGLSTDT. The entire CDR3 protein is CASSVGLSTDTQYF.

This clone was observed at least ten times. The read halts 3 residues ahead of the CDR3 end, with the missing end drawn from the germline J gene. This sequence joins TRBV19 and TRBJ2-1; 11 bases are a match to TRBD2. Germline-derived CDR1 and CDR2 are LNHDA and SQIVND (reference sequence). V dropped 6 bases and J dropped 7; count of bases not matched to a gene: 8. This CDR3 has 15 amino acids. The CDR3 bases that were read are TGTGCCAGTAGAAAGACTAGCGGGAAAGCAAATGAG. Protein: CASRKTSGKANE. The CDR3 reads in full as CASRKTSGKANEQFF.

This clone was seen many times. The read ends 3 residues shy of where the CDR3 ends; the end is completed using the germline J gene. The chain recombines TRBV7-9 with TRBJ2-2; 9 nucleotides match TRBD1. The CDR3 extends over 14 amino acids. Germline CDR1 is SEHNR and CDR2 is FQNEAQ (reference sequence). V dropped 5 bases and J dropped 6; count of bases not matched to a gene: 4. The CDR3 bases that were read are TGTGCCAGCAGCCTTGGACAGGGGTCCGGGGAG. It specifies CASSLGQGSGE. The CDR3 in full is CASSLGQGSGELFF. The full variable domain, in which reference TRBV7-9 and TRBJ2-2 provide the parts outside the CDR3, is DTGVSQNPRHKITKRGQNVTFRCDPISEHNRLYWYRQTLGQGPEFLTYFQNEAQLEKSRLLSDRFSAERPKGSFSTLEIQRTEQGDSAMYLCASSLGQGSGELFFGEGSRLTVL.

This clone has ten or more counts. The CDR3 is cut off 3 residues early in the read; its end comes from the germline J gene. V and J are TRBV19 and TRBJ2-7, with 7 nucleotides matching TRBD1. The J segment lost 5 bases and the V segment lost 3 bases, leaving 4 bases of the junction unmatched. The CDR3 extends over 13 amino acids. Germline V gives CDR1 LNHDA, CDR2 SQIVND (reference sequence). CDR3 DNA, as far as it was read: TGTGCCAGTAGTATTCTTACAGGGGACGAG. Translating it yields CASSILTGDE. The whole CDR3 sequence reads CASSILTGDEQYF.

This clone was picked up many times. The observed sequence ends 3 residues before the CDR3 terminus, with the missing tail filled in from the germline J gene. The V call is TRBV7-9, the J call TRBJ2-3; maybe TRBD1 (5 bases). Deletions cut 0 bases from V and 4 bases from J, with 8 bases between. The CDR3 contains 14 residues. Germline assignment: CDR1 SEHNR and CDR2 FQNEAQ (reference sequence). The CDR3 bases that were read are TGTGCCAGCAGCTTAGCAGGGGTAGCAGATACG. This codes for CASSLAGVADT. The complete CDR3 reads CASSLAGVADTQYF.

Many counts were recorded for this clone. The read finishes 3 residues shy of the CDR3 end, and the germline J gene is used to complete it. V and J are TRBV20-1 and TRBJ2-5; 12 bases line up with TRBD2. CDR3 length: 16 residues. The trim removed 3 bases at V and 1 base at J, leaving 6 bases unmatched. In germline, CDR1 is DFQATT, CDR2 SNEGSKA (reference sequence). The CDR3 region is CSARSGTSGFQETQYF. The sequenced part of the CDR3 DNA is TGCAGTGCTAGGTCTGGGACTAGCGGGTTCCAAGAGACC.

In its sample, this clone was seen a few times. The CDR3 here is CASSSKLAGEDYTF. The part of the CDR3 DNA that was read is TGTGCCAGCAGCTCTAAACTAGCGGGAGAAGAC. V and J are TRBV7-9 and TRBJ1-2; D gene uncertain. The read is 3 residues too short to cover the CDR3 end, so that end is filled in from the germline J gene. Looked up from germline, CDR1 is SEHNR and CDR2 is FQNEAQ (reference sequence). This CDR3 region has 14 residues.

This clone was observed a few times. With the read ending 3 residues before the CDR3 end, the germline J gene is used to fill in that end. This chain connects TRBV13 to TRBJ2-3, with 14 bases that match TRBD2. Trimming removed 5 bases from V and 4 bases from J; junction bases left unmatched: 5. CDR3 length equals 16 residues. Germline V CDR1 and CDR2: PRHDT, FYEKMQ (reference sequence). Partial CDR3 DNA: TGTGCCAGCAGCCCGATGACTAGCGGGGGGGCAGATACG. This translates into CASSPMTSGGADT. The whole CDR3 is CASSPMTSGGADTQYF. The full variable domain, its missing parts supplied by reference TRBV13 and TRBJ2-3, is AAGVIQSPRHLIKEKRETATLKCYPIPRHDTVYWYQQGPGQDPQFLISFYEKMQSDKGSIPDRFSAQQFSDYHSELNMSSLELGDSALYFCASSPMTSGGADTQYFGPGTRLTVL.

Ten or more counts support this clone. The observed sequence ends 3 residues before the CDR3 terminus, with the missing tail filled in from the germline J gene. The chain combines TRBV5-1 with TRBJ1-4, with D perhaps matching TRBD1 (5 bases). Germline CDR1 reads SGHRS; CDR2 reads YFSETQ. This CDR3 region has 17 residues. The chain's CDR3 is CASSAVGSRSGANVLFF. Partial CDR3 DNA: TGCGCCAGCAGCGCGGTGGGCTCGCGATCTGGGGCCAACGTA.

This clone was seen repeatedly, ten times or more. The missing CDR3 end, 3 residues past where the read stops, is filled in from the germline J gene. The chain has TRBV12-5 and TRBJ2-3; 7 positions match TRBD1. The V gene end was trimmed by 0 bases and the J gene end by 0 bases; junction bases not matched to a gene: 3. This CDR3 has 16 residues. The germline gives CDR1 LGHNT, CDR2 FRNRAP. The CDR3 here is CASGLVLTGSTDTQYF. The sequenced CDR3 bases are TGTGCTAGTGGTTTGGTACTGACAGGGAGCACAGATACG.

Worth noting for this clone: The identical CDR3 is also encoded by other nucleotide sequences in the sample. The CDR3 loop is CASSPNLGPLIYF. Incomplete CDR3 DNA: TGTGCCAGTAGTCCCAACCTGGGGCCCCTT. This chain joins TRBV19 and TRBJ1-3; D perhaps matches TRBD1 (5 bases). The CDR3 goes on 3 residues after the read ends, and that part is filled in from the germline J gene. The CDR3 sequence is 13 residues long. Germline V gene data show CDR1 as LNHDA and CDR2 as SQIVND (reference sequence).

Ten or more counts support this clone. The CDR3 end lies 3 residues beyond the end of the read and is filled in from the germline J gene. The chain has TRBV5-6 and TRBJ1-2; D not resolved. Germline V gene data show CDR1 as SGHDT and CDR2 as YYEEEE. Trimming pared 2 bases from V and 7 bases from J, leaving 6 bases between. The CDR3 has 11 residues. Incomplete CDR3 DNA: TGTGCCAGCAGCTTTCGGTTTGGC. Amino acids: CASSFRFG. The full-length CDR3 reads as CASSFRFGYTF. The entire variable domain, with the rest obtained from reference TRBV5-6 and TRBJ1-2, is as follows: DAGVTQSPTHLIKTRGQQVTLRCSPKSGHDTVSWYQQALGQGPQFIFQYYEEEERQRGNFPDRFSGHQFPNYSSELNVNALLLGDSALYLCASSFRFGYTFGSGTRLTVV.

This clone was seen a few times. CDR3 DNA, as far as it was read: TGCGCCAGCAGATCCTTGGGGGCGGGAGCCCAAGAGACG. Translated: CASRSLGAGAQET. The whole CDR3 protein is CASRSLGAGAQETQYF. The chain links TRBV5-1 to TRBJ2-3; D may be TRBD2 (7 bases). The read ends 3 residues shy of where the CDR3 ends; the end is completed using the germline J gene. The CDR3 has 16 amino acids. Germline V gene data show CDR1 as SGHRS and CDR2 as YFSETQ.